This entry concerns a single TCR beta chain. What it recognizes is unknown. Germline CDR1 is SGHAT and CDR2 is FQDESV (reference sequence). This CDR3 has 18 residues. Unmatched junction bases numbered 16, after V lost 3 bases and J lost 5 bases. The data belong to a study of T-cell reconstitution after alpha-beta-depleted transplantation in children. Study outcomes and limitations: Roughly two months post-transplant, alpha-beta T cells reportedly originated from several hundred graft clones that had expanded. Surviving recipient T cells and thymic progenitors accounted for the high day-60 TCRbeta diversity observed in some patients. Most T-cell counts and diversity one year after the transplant came from T cells that were newly produced.

It was with unique molecular identifiers that the TCRbeta library was prepared. TCRdb re-called the PCR reads through MiXCR, storing one row per CDR3 protein. The table lists fewer than 750,000 distinct CDR3 sequences, about a quarter of them singletons. The rearrangement uses TRBV11-1 and TRBJ2-7; 10 nucleotides align to TRBD2. The sequence was obtained from a boy in the first two years of life with Wiskott-Aldrich syndrome, due to receive a stem cell transplant. Specimen: PBMCs, collected before TCRalphabeta/CD19-depleted stem cell transplant. The CDR3 spells CASSFGKAGGPIWHEQYF. The CDR3 DNA is TGTGCCAGCAGCTTTGGAAAAGCGGGAGGGCCGATCTGGCACGAGCAGTACTTC.